The 9 T cell receptor beta chains presented below share a single source sample, sequenced in a study of identical twins. TCRdb itself ran the 5' RACE reads through MiXCR, one entry per CDR3 protein. The sample has fewer than 650,000 distinct CDR3 sequences; 9.5% to 10% are singletons. This same sample was also part of a study on yellow fever vaccine responses in identical twins.

The sample taken for sequencing was PBMCs. These receptor sequences come from a woman aged 18-35 years in good health.

The rearrangement links TRBV12-3 or TRBV12-4 to TRBJ2-2, with 8 bases matching TRBD2. Losses at the gene ends were 1 base for V and 5 bases for J; bases not matched to a gene: 3. CDR3 length equals 15 residues. The CDR3 DNA is TGTGCCAGCAGTTTAGAAGCGGGAGATACCGGGGAGCTGTTTTTT. As protein: CASSLEAGDTGELFF.

This chain uses TRBV29-1 with TRBJ2-7; no clear D. V dropped 8 bases and J dropped 7 bases, with 15 bases sitting between them. Germline V gives CDR1 SQVTM, CDR2 ANQGSEA. The CDR3 length is 11 residues. CDR3 in DNA: TGCAGCTCCCGCCGCGGTAGTGAGCAGTACTTC. Translated, it gives CSSRRGSEQYF.

A few counts support this clonotype. The chain recombines TRBV20-1 with TRBJ2-2; 8 nucleotides align to TRBD2. The CDR3 consists of 16 residues. Germline loops: CDR1 DFQATT, CDR2 SNEGSKA (reference sequence). V was pared by 3 bases and J by 0 bases, with 6 bases of the junction left unmatched. In nucleotides, the CDR3 is TGCAGTGCTAGCCACACTAGCGGACCGAACACCGGGGAGCTGTTTTTT. This codes for CSASHTSGPNTGELFF.

This clonotype was counted a few times. The rearrangement joins TRBV12-3 or TRBV12-4 to TRBJ2-7; a weak D match, TRBD2 (7 bases). CDR3 length: 12 amino acids. V was shortened by 8 bases and J by 3 bases, with 11 bases between the two germline ends. CDR3 residues: CASLGGHYEQYF. The CDR3 DNA reads as TGTGCCAGCCTCGGGGGGCACTACGAGCAGTACTTC.

The chain couples TRBV5-1 to TRBJ2-3; possibly TRBD1 for D (8 bases). This CDR3 comprises 17 residues. V was clipped by 3 bases and J by 7 bases, with 24 bases between them. CDR1 SGHRS and CDR2 YFSETQ come from the germline V gene. CDR3 in DNA: TGCGCCAGCAGCTCCCCCCCGACAGGGGAGGGAATAAATACGCAGTATTTT. Amino acids: CASSSPPTGEGINTQYF.

In this sample, this clonotype turned up a few times. J is TRBJ2-2 and V is TRBV12-3 or TRBV12-4; D possibly uses TRBD1 or TRBD2 (5 bases each). Trimming pared 5 bases from V and 6 bases from J, leaving 13 bases between. This CDR3 comprises 14 residues. As DNA, the CDR3 is TGTGCCAGCAGTGGGGACCGGGACCCCGGGGAGCTGTTTTTT. As protein: CASSGDRDPGELFF.

The chain employs TRBV20-1 and TRBJ2-1, with TRBD2 matching over 9 bases. Germline-derived CDR1 and CDR2 are DFQATT and SNEGSKA (reference sequence). This CDR3 comprises 15 residues. The junction had 8 bases not matched to a gene; V was cut back by 2 bases and J by 6 bases. The CDR3, as DNA: TGCAGTGCTAGAAAAGCGGGGGGTTCGTTCAATGAGCAGTTCTTC. Translation gives CSARKAGGSFNEQFF.

This chain connects TRBV7-9 to TRBJ2-5, with 7 bases matching TRBD2. There are 15 residues in the CDR3. After removal of 0 bases from V and 5 bases from J, the junction contained 6 bases not matched to a gene. The germline V gene encodes CDR1 SEHNR and CDR2 FQNEAQ (reference sequence). This CDR3 reads CASSLAGGRKETQYF. CDR3 nucleotides: TGTGCCAGCAGCTTAGCGGGAGGGCGAAAGGAGACCCAGTACTTC. Combining the CDR3 with reference TRBV7-9 and TRBJ2-5 gives the whole variable domain DTGVSQNPRHKITKRGQNVTFRCDPISEHNRLYWYRQTLGQGPEFLTYFQNEAQLEKSRLLSDRFSAERPKGSFSTLEIQRTEQGDSAMYLCASSLAGGRKETQYFGPGTRLLVL.

The rearrangement joins TRBV7-2 to TRBJ2-5, with TRBD2 identical over 8 bases. The CDR3 contains 17 residues. From germline, CDR1 is SGHTA and CDR2 FQGNSA. Trimming cost V 5 bases and J 1 base; bases outside gene matches: 12. For the CDR3, the DNA is TGTGCCAGCAGCCGACCCGGGGGGGGGCCGGTCCAAGAGACCCAGTACTTC. This sequence encodes CASSRPGGGPVQETQYF.